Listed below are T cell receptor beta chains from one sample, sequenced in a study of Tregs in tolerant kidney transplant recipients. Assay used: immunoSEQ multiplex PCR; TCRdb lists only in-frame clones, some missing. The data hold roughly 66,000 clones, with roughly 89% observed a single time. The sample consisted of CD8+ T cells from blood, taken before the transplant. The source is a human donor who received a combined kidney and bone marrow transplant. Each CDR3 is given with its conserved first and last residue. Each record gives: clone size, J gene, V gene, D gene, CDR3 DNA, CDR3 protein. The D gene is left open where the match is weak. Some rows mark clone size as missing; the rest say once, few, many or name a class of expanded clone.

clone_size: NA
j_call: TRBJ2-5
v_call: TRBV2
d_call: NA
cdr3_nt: TGTGCCAGCAGGTCCGAATGGGGGCTGACGACCCAGTACTTC
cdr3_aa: CASRSEWGLTTQYF

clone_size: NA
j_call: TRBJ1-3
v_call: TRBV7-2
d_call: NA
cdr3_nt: TGTGCCAGCAGCTACGACAGCTCTGGAAACACCATATATTTT
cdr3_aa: CASSYDSSGNTIYF

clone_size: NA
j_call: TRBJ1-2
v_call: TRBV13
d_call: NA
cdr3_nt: TGTGCCAGCAGCTTCGACTCCCAGAAGAGAGGCTACACCTTC
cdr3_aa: CASSFDSQKRGYTF

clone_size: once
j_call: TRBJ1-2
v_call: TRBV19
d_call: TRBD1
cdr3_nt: TGTGCCAGTAGAGGAGGGACCGAGACAGGGGGCTATGGCTACACCTTC
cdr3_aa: CASRGGTETGGYGYTF

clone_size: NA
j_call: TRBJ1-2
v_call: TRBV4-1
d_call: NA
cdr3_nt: TGCGCCAGCAGCCTCTCTGACAGCTTTAACTATGGCTACACCTTC
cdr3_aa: CASSLSDSFNYGYTF

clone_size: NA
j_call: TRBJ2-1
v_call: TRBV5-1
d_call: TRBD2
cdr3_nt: TGCGCCAGCAGCTTAGATGCGACTAGCGGGGGGACGGGGAATGAGCAGTTCTTC
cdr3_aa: CASSLDATSGGTGNEQFF

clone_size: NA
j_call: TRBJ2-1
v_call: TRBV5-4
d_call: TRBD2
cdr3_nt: TGTGCCAGCAGCTTGTGGCCTAGCGGGAGTGGGGGGGGGCAGTTCTTC
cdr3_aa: CASSLWPSGSGGGQFF

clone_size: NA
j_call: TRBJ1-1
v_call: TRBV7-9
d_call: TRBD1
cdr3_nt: TGTGCCAGCAGCATAGACAGGGGTTGGACTGAAGCTTTCTTT
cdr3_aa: CASSIDRGWTEAFF

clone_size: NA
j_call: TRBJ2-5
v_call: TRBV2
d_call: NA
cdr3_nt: TGTGCCAGCAGTGGGTTGGGACTCCGCCAAGAGACCCAGTACTTC
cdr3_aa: CASSGLGLRQETQYF

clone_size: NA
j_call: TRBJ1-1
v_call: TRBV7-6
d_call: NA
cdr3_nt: TGTGCCAGCAGCCAAAACTCAGGGGTTACTGAAGCTTTCTTT
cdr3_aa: CASSQNSGVTEAFF

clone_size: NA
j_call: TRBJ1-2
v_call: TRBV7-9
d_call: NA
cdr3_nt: TGTGCCAGCAGCTTAGTGGGGAGGGATGGCTACACCTTC
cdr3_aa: CASSLVGRDGYTF

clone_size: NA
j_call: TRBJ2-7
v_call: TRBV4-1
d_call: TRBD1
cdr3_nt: TGCGCCAGCAGCCAAGGTAGGGGGCTTGCCTACGAGCAGTACTTC
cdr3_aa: CASSQGRGLAYEQYF

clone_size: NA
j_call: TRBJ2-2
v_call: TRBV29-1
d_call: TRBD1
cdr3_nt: TGCAGCGTCTGGACAGGGAACACCGGGGAGCTGTTTTTT
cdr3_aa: CSVWTGNTGELFF

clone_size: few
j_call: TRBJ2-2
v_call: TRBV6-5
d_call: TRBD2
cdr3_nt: TGTGCCAGCTCAGTAGCGGGGGATCCCGGCGGGGAGCTGTTTTTT
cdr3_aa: CASSVAGDPGGELFF

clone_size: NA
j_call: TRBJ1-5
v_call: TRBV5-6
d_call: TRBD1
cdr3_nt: TGTGCCAGCAGCTTCGGGACAGAGGGGAATCAGCCCCAGCATTTT
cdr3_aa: CASSFGTEGNQPQHF

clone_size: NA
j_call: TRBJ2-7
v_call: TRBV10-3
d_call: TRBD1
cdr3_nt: TGTGCCATCAGCCGGGCAGACAGGGGAAAAAAGTACGAGCAGTACTTC
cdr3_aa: CAISRADRGKKYEQYF

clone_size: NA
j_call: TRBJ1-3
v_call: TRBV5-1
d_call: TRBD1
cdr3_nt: TGCGCCAGCAGCCGGGGGACAGGGAACTCTGGAAACACCATATATTTT
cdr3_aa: CASSRGTGNSGNTIYF

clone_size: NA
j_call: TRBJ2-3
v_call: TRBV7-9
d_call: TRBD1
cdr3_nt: TGTGCCAGCAGCCGACGGACAGGGGGGACGGTGGGTACGCAGTATTTT
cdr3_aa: CASSRRTGGTVGTQYF

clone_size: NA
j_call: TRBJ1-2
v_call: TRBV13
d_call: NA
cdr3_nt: TGTGCCAGCAGCCAAGACCCAGGGAGGGGGAAGGGCTACACCTTC
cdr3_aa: CASSQDPGRGKGYTF

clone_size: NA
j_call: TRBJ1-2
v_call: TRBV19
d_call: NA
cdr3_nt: TGTGCCAGTAGTATAGGAACAGGTCCCTATGGCTACACCTTC
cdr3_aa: CASSIGTGPYGYTF

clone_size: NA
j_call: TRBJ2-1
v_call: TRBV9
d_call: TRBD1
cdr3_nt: TGTGCCAGCAGCCAACCCGACAGGGACTCCTACAATGAGCAGTTCTTC
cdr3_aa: CASSQPDRDSYNEQFF

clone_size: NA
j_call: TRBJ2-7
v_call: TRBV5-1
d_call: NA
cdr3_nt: TGCGCCAGCAGCGGAGGTAACCACGAGCAGTACTTC
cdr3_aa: CASSGGNHEQYF

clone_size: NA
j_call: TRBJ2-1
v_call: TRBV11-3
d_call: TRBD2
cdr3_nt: TGTGCCAGCAGAGTACTAGCGTTGGGACGGGCCGATGAGCAGTTCTTC
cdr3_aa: CASRVLALGRADEQFF

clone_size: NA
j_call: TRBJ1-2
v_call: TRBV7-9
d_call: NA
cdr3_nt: TGTGCCAGCCCCCAACCGCCGGGGACTAACTATGGCTACACCTTC
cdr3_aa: CASPQPPGTNYGYTF

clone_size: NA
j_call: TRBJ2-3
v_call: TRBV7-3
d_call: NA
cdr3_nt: TGTGCCAGCAGCAAGACAGGTCCAGATACGCAGTATTTT
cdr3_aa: CASSKTGPDTQYF

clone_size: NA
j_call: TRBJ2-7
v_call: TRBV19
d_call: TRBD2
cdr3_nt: TGTGCCAGTAGCGGACTAGCGGGAGTCTACGAGCAGTACTTC
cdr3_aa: CASSGLAGVYEQYF

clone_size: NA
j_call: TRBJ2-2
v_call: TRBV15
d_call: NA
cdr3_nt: TGTGCCACCAGCAGGACAGAAAACACCGGGGAGCTGTTTTTT
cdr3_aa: CATSRTENTGELFF

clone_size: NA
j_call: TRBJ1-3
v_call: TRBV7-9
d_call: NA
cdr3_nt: TGTGCCAGCAGCCCAGGGGTGGGAAACACCATATATTTT
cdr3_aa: CASSPGVGNTIYF

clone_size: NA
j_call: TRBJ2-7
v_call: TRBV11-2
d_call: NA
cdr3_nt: TGTGCCAGTCGGGACACCCTCTCCTACGAGCAGTACTTC
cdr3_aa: CASRDTLSYEQYF

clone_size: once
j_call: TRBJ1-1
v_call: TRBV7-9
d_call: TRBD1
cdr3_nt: TGTGCCAGCAGCCCACAGGACAGGGCCCCAAGGGGGACTGAAGCTTTCTTT
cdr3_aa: CASSPQDRAPRGTEAFF

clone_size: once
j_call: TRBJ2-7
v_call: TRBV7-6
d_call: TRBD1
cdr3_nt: TGTGCCAGCAGCTTCGGGACAGGGGATGACGAGCAGTACTTC
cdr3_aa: CASSFGTGDDEQYF

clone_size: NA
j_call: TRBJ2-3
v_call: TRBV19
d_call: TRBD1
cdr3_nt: TGTGCCAGTAGTATAGGAAGCGGACAGGGCCCCCGGGAAACGCAGTATTTT
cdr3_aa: CASSIGSGQGPRETQYF

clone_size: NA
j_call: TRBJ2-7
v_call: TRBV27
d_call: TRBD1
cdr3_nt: TGTGCCAGCAGCCGCCGACAGGGGGTCGAGCAGTACTTC
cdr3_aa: CASSRRQGVEQYF

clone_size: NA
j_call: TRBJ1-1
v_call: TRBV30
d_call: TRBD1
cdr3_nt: TGTGCCTGGGCCCGGGACAGGGATTGGATTAGGCCTGAAGCTTTCTTT
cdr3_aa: CAWARDRDWIRPEAFF

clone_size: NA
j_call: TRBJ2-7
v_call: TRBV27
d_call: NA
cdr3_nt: TGTGCTACGGTAGGGACAACCTACGAGCAGTACTTC
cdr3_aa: CATVGTTYEQYF

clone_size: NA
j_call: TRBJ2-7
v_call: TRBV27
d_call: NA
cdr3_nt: TGTGCCAGCAGTTTACCATCCTACGAGCAGTACTTC
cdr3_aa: CASSLPSYEQYF

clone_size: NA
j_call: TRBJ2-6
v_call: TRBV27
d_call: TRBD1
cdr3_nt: TGTGCCAGCAGTTCGGGACAGCTATTGGGGGCCAACGTCCTGACTTTC
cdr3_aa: CASSSGQLLGANVLTF

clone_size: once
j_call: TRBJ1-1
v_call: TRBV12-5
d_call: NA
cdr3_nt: TGTGCTAGTGGTTTGGTTGCCACAGGGACTGAAGCTTTCTTT
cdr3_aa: CASGLVATGTEAFF

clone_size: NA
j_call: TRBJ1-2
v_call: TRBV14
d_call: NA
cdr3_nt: TGTGCCAGCAGCCAGGGGCTACAGTATGGCTACACCTTC
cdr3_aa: CASSQGLQYGYTF

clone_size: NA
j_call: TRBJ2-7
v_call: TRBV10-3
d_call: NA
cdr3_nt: TGTGCCGTTAGGGGGACGTCACCCTACGAGCAGTACTTC
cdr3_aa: CAVRGTSPYEQYF

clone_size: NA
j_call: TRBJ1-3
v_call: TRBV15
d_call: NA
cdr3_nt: TGTGCCACCAGCAGAGGAGGAGGGGGAAACACCATATATTTT
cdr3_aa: CATSRGGGGNTIYF

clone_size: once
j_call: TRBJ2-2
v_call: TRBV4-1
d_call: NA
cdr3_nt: TGCGCCAGCAGCCAAGAGATCCGAATCGGCACCGGGGAGCTGTTTTTT
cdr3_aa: CASSQEIRIGTGELFF

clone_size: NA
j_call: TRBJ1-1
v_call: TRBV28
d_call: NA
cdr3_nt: TGTGCCAGCTCTAATTTATCTGAAGCTTTCTTT
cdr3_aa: CASSNLSEAFF

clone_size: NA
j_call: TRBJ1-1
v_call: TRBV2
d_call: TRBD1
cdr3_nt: TGTGCCAGCAGTCTGACAGGGGGGATGAACACTGAAGCTTTCTTT
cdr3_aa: CASSLTGGMNTEAFF

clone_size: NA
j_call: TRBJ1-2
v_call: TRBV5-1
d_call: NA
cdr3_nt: TGCGCCAGCAGGCACAGGGAGAGCTATGGCTACACCTTC
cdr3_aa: CASRHRESYGYTF

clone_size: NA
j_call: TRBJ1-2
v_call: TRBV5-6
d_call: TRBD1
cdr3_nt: TGTGCCAGCAGCTTGGGAGCCGGGACAGGGGATGGCTACACCTTC
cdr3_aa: CASSLGAGTGDGYTF

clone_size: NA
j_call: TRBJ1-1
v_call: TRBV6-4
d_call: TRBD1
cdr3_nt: TGTGCCAGCAGACCGGGACAGGGATCTTCGGAGGCTTTCTTT
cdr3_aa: CASRPGQGSSEAFF